This T cell receptor beta chain was observed in a study of neurological immune-mediated disorders (dated by TCRdb to between 2018 and 2021). General notes on the study: Among the approximately 34 multiple sclerosis patients, relapsing-remitting MS accounted for approximately 31 and secondary progressive MS accounted for 3. Peripheral blood TCR-beta repertoires from patients with HTLV-I-associated myelopathy (HAM/TSP), patients with multiple sclerosis, and healthy controls were compared in the study using UMI-based sequencing. Alongside PBMC samples, the set of some 98 TCR-beta libraries contained longitudinal samples, technical triplicates, and paired CD4+ and CD8+ T-cell subsets that had been sorted. Longitudinal HAM/TSP donors and healthy donors each had 3 time-points at intervals of about 3-45 months. The cohort was made up of some 70 subjects, consisting of 14 HAM/TSP patients, 34 multiple sclerosis patients and 20 healthy controls.

Beyond this particular receptor, the publication reports: Phylogenetic analysis grouped repertoires from 18 of 34 MS patients into a cluster of related CDR3 sequences, suggesting a possible repertoire-level signature. TCR clonal expansion was highest in HAM/TSP patients and lowest in MS patients, with MS patients falling below even healthy controls. No identical CDR3 amino acid sequences were shared among expanded clones across subjects, suggesting private TCR-beta repertoires in all groups. The MS cluster was not associated with any clinical or MRI features, and the authors stated that larger cohorts are needed.

This clonotype has ten or more counts. Which antigen it targets is not known. The record has no base qualities; no much larger clone is one base away. cDNA was synthesized by template-switch 5'RACE using a primer carrying a 10-nucleotide random unique molecular identifier by which each TCR transcript was tagged. Every sequencing run yielded over 190 million TCR-beta sequences covering 15-18 subjects. The RNeasy kit was used for extraction of total RNA. The KAPA Real-time Library Amplification kit was used to amplify TCR-beta VDJ regions with primers targeting the TCR constant region and the 5'RACE anchor. Sample indexes and Illumina adaptors were added in a first PCR, and a second PCR then increased library yield. After Ampure bead purification, the TCR product of roughly 650 bp was size-selected on a 2% E-gel SizeSelection system. Before pooling, libraries had their quality checked on a Bioanalyzer, their concentration measured with Qubit, and their quantity determined with the Kapa Library Quantification kit. An Illumina HiSeq 2500 sequenced the libraries paired-end 2 x 150 bp. To increase sequence diversity, about 25-31% phiX was spiked into each library pool. As for how the authors treated the data: Quality-filtered reads were processed with the UMI-based MiGEC pipeline, and over 85% of raw TCR sequences were removed by the MiGEC pipeline during error correction. IMGT germline references were used for aligning VDJ genes, and each clonotype was defined as a unique CDR3 amino acid sequence together with its V-J genes. Clonal expansion, Shannon diversity and CDR3 relatedness (CalcPairwiseDistances, ClusterSamples) were evaluated with VDJtools, and phylogenetic trees were built with CLCbio workbench. Expanded clones were defined as having at least 8 unique UMIs, based on coefficient-of-variation modelling across technical triplicates. The public reads were quality trimmed at Q25 with fastp and then assembled into clones with MiXCR by TCRdb, keeping productive beta chains. When rows share a CDR3 protein, they turn into one entry using the most common DNA and genes. TCRdb assigned the V and J calls; the authors' analysis was not used. The sample yields tens of thousands of distinct CDR3 sequences; about 3.2% were counted once. Clones ranked in the top ten supply roughly 7.7% of the sample.

The germline V gene gives CDR1 as MNHEY and CDR2 as SVGAGI. Including cysteine and phenylalanine, the CDR3 has 16 amino acids. CDR3 DNA is the only sequence kept; it has 48 bases, read in frame from the first base. For this chain, trimming is 4 bases at the V end and 7 bases at the J end, and the number of junction bases without a gene match is 12. The time point label of this sample denotes: longitudinal time-point 1 (baseline). For unsorted PBMC libraries, 2 million PBMCs were used after storage in RNAlater at -80 degrees C until RNA extraction. Multiple sclerosis patients were enrolled in a US clinical protocol under which disease progression was evaluated by magnetic resonance imaging. Peripheral blood was subjected to Ficoll-Hypaque density gradient centrifugation to isolate PBMCs, which were then cryopreserved in liquid nitrogen.

The source material was PBMCs. The TCR comes from a woman aged 60-70 years with multiple sclerosis. The rearrangement combines TRBV6-5 with TRBJ1-2; TRBD1 lines up with 10 middle nucleotides. CDR3 loop: CASSFSGTGAQGGYTF. The nucleotide sequence reads TGTGCCAGCAGTTTCTCCGGGACAGGGGCGCAGGGTGGCTACACCTTC.